The 10 T cell receptor beta chains presented below share a single source sample, sequenced in a study of T cells in localized non-small cell lung cancer. The repertoire was sequenced with immunoSEQ multiplex PCR; TCRdb's copy has only in-frame clones and lacks some. The sample carries nearly 35,000 clones, approximately 90% recorded once. The source was peripheral blood mononuclear cells, collected before any cancer treatment. The receptors derive from a female donor at least 60 years old with stage II lung adenocarcinoma.

The chain combines TRBV4-3 with TRBJ2-1, with 14 bases aligning to TRBD2. V trimming: 2 bases; J trimming: 6 bases; junction bases outside the gene matches: 12. From germline, CDR1 is LGHNA and CDR2 YSLEER. CDR3 length: 19 residues. The CDR3 region has the DNA TGCGCCAGCAGCCAACATGGGGGGACTAGCGGGAGAACTAGCAATGAGCAGTTCTTC. Translated: CASSQHGGTSGRTSNEQFF.

This sequence joins TRBV7-2 and TRBJ1-1; unclear D gene. Trimming shortened V by 4 bases and J by 6 bases, and 12 bases separated the two germline ends. This CDR3 spans 13 amino acids. Germline V gene data show CDR1 as SGHTA and CDR2 as FQGNSA. The CDR3 reads CASSSIFTAEAFF. The DNA for the CDR3 is TGTGCCAGCAGCTCAATTTTTACAGCTGAAGCTTTCTTT.

The chain links TRBV5-4 to TRBJ1-2; 7 nucleotides match TRBD1. The CDR3 is 15 residues long. Germline V gene data show CDR1 as SGHNT and CDR2 as YYREEE (reference sequence). V shed 0 bases, J shed 1 base, and the junction held 3 bases outside the gene matches. The CDR3 DNA sequence: TGTGCCAGCAGCTTGGACAGGGGTTATAACTATGGCTACACCTTC. Residues: CASSLDRGYNYGYTF. The variable domain in full, with the rest retrieved from reference TRBV5-4 and TRBJ1-2, is ETGVTQSPTHLIKTRGQQVTLRCSSQSGHNTVSWYQQALGQGPQFIFQYYREEENGRGNFPPRFSGLQFPNYSSELNVNALELDDSALYLCASSLDRGYNYGYTFGSGTRLTVV.

This clone came up once. This sequence joins TRBV28 and TRBJ1-5, with a tentative D call TRBD1 (5 bases). The CDR3 is made up of 12 amino acids. V dropped 2 bases and J dropped 7 bases, with 6 bases sitting between them. Germline assignment: CDR1 MDHEN and CDR2 SYDVKM. The CDR3 DNA reads TGTGCCAGCAGTTTACAGGGACAGCCCCAGCATTTT. It yields the protein CASSLQGQPQHF.

The CDR3: CASSQDLSGRAYEQYF. The CDR3 DNA is TGCGCCAGCAGCCAAGATCTAAGCGGGAGGGCCTACGAGCAGTACTTC. The chain joins TRBV4-1 to TRBJ2-7; the match to TRBD2 covers 10 bases. J gave up 2 bases and V 0 bases, and 4 bases lay outside the gene matches. The CDR3 sequence is 16 residues long. The V gene's germline CDR1 is MGHRA and CDR2 YSYEKL.

CDR3 region: CASSRGAFSNQPQHF. In nucleotides, the CDR3 is TGTGCCAGCAGCAGAGGGGCTTTTAGCAATCAGCCCCAGCATTTT. This chain joins TRBV27 and TRBJ1-5, with D perhaps matching TRBD1 (5 bases). The ends were cut back, 6 bases at V and 0 bases at J, with 12 bases in the middle. The CDR3 runs to 15 residues. CDR1 is MNHEY, CDR2 SMNVEV, per germline (reference sequence).

V gene TRBV25-1 combines with J gene TRBJ2-2; the D gene could be TRBD1 or TRBD2 (5 bases each). CDR3 size: 17 residues. V was clipped by 4 bases and J by 2 bases, with 17 bases between them. Germline V lookup: CDR1 MGHDK, CDR2 SYGVNS. The CDR3 here is CASSGVMGRDNTGELFF. In nucleotides, the CDR3 is TGTGCCAGCAGTGGGGTGATGGGCAGGGACAACACCGGGGAGCTGTTTTTT.

The chain employs TRBV5-1 and TRBJ1-1; D perhaps matches TRBD1 (6 bases). The CDR3 spans 17 residues. Trimming left V 0 bases short and J 1 base short, with 16 bases between. The germline gives CDR1 SGHRS, CDR2 YFSETQ. The CDR3 protein is CASSLEQGEGGNTEAFF. In DNA, the CDR3 is TGCGCCAGCAGCTTGGAACAGGGTGAGGGTGGGAACACTGAAGCTTTCTTT.

The V gene is TRBV28, the J gene TRBJ2-3; no definite D call. CDR3 length: 12 amino acids. V was clipped by 3 bases and J by 1 base, with 2 bases between them. Germline V gene data show CDR1 as MDHEN and CDR2 as SYDVKM. This CDR3 reads CASSLGTDTQYF. CDR3 DNA: TGTGCCAGCAGTTTGGGCACAGATACGCAGTATTTT.

V is TRBV2 and J is TRBJ2-5, with TRBD1 matching over 10 bases. The closer fit of TRBJ2-7 to the DNA end suggests the J call may be wrong. This CDR3 has 14 residues. Germline loops: CDR1 SNHLY, CDR2 FYNNEI. CDR3 protein: CAATMGQGPLEQYF. The CDR3 bases are TGTGCCGCCACCATGGGACAGGGGCCACTCGAGCAGTACTTC.